This T cell receptor beta chain was profiled in a study of Graves' ophthalmopathy and Graves' hyperthyroidism. The study amplified TCR beta CDR3 regions using RNA transcripts. The library came from an HTBI-primed first-round RT-PCR and a second-round multiplex PCR. Using its own MiXCR run on the multiplex PCR reads, TCRdb lists one record per CDR3 protein. The sample lists about 500,000 distinct CDR3 sequences; approximately 35% were seen once. CDR3 size: 16 residues. The V gene end was trimmed by 0 bases and the J gene end by 7 bases; junction bases not matched to a gene: 9. The germline CDR1 and CDR2 sequences are SGHRS and YFSETQ. Diagnosis relied on clinical symptoms, serum thyroxine, TRAb, thyroid ultrasound and orbital computed tomography.

This sequence was found in an adult man with Graves' hyperthyroidism. Material: peripheral blood or thyroid tissue (not recorded which). This chain uses TRBV5-1 with TRBJ2-2; 7 bases are a match to TRBD2. This CDR3 reads CASSLAGGGGIGELFF. CDR3 in DNA: TGCGCCAGCAGCTTGGCAGGCGGCGGGGGTATCGGGGAGCTGTTTTTT.